This entry lists 29 T cell receptor beta chains sequenced from one sample in a study of CD8+CD57+ T cells in acquired aplastic anemia. CDR3 and TCR beta VDJ profiling relied on a genomic DNA template. Each CDR3 protein gets one entry after TCRdb re-called the reads with MiXCR. The data contain some 290,000 distinct CDR3 sequences, 56% of them seen just once; the ten biggest clones take up roughly 8%. The sample comprised sorted CD4+, CD8+, or CD8+CD57+ T cells (not recorded which) from PBMCs. All receptors come from a human donor with severe aplastic anemia or a healthy control (not recorded which).

This clonotype was detected only a few times. V usage is TRBV7-9 and J usage is TRBJ2-5; D may be TRBD2 (5 bases). The CDR3 is made up of 12 amino acids. Germline V lookup: CDR1 SEHNR, CDR2 FQNEAQ (reference sequence). V lost 7 bases and J 4 bases, leaving 10 bases between the germline ends. CDR3 residues: CASMRDAETQYF. DNA of the CDR3: TGTGCCAGCATGAGGGATGCAGAGACCCAGTACTTC.

V and J are TRBV20-1 and TRBJ2-5; D unresolved. CDR3 length: 12 residues. Germline V gene data show CDR1 as DFQATT and CDR2 as SNEGSKA (reference sequence). V was clipped by 0 bases and J by 4 bases, with 6 bases between them. The DNA of the CDR3 is TGCAGTGCTAGAGAGGGCGGAGAGACCCAGTACTTC. This codes for CSAREGGETQYF.

There are many counts of this clonotype. The rearrangement uses TRBV7-2 and TRBJ1-6, with TRBD1 matching 8 bases. The CDR3 loop spans 15 amino acids. The trim removed 5 bases at V and 6 bases at J, leaving 6 bases unmatched. Germline CDR1 SGHTA, CDR2 FQGNSA. CDR3 sequence (DNA): TGTGCCAGCAGCCCCCGGACAGGGAGTAATTCACCCCTCCACTTT. It yields the protein CASSPRTGSNSPLHF.

This clonotype was found many times. The V and J genes are TRBV5-1 and TRBJ1-2; the match to TRBD1 covers 7 bases. The CDR3 covers 15 residues. The V and J ends lost 0 bases and 8 bases, in that order; junction bases with no gene match: 10. In germline, CDR1 is SGHRS, CDR2 YFSETQ. The CDR3 protein is CASSLGVQTGRGYTF. Written as DNA, the CDR3 is TGCGCCAGCAGCTTGGGGGTTCAGACAGGGAGAGGCTACACCTTC.

The chain joins TRBV7-9 to TRBJ1-2; tentatively, D is TRBD1 (5 bases). Germline-derived CDR1 and CDR2 are SEHNR and FQNEAQ (reference sequence). The CDR3 is 14 amino acids. Trimming stripped 5 bases from V and 4 bases from J, with 14 bases between. CDR3 in DNA: TGTGCCAGCAGCGCCGCTGGGACGGCCTATGGCTACACCTTC. Its translation: CASSAAGTAYGYTF.

The sample holds many counts of this clonotype. The chain links TRBV20-1 to TRBJ1-1, with 9 bases matching TRBD1. The CDR3 consists of 17 residues. V shed 4 bases, J shed 0 bases, and the junction held 12 bases outside the gene matches. Germline CDR1 and CDR2: DFQATT and SNEGSKA (reference sequence). This CDR3 is CSATSRDRAPMNTEAFF. CDR3 nucleotide sequence: TGCAGTGCTACCTCCCGGGACAGGGCACCAATGAACACTGAAGCTTTCTTT.

This clonotype has ten or more counts. This chain connects TRBV24-1 to TRBJ2-3; D is ambiguous. The CDR3 consists of 17 residues. V was clipped by 2 bases and J by 1 base, with 15 bases between them. The germline gives CDR1 KGHDR, CDR2 SFDVKD. The CDR3 DNA is TGTGCCACCAGTGATTCCGACCTGCAGGCCGGCACAGATACGCAGTATTTT. It specifies CATSDSDLQAGTDTQYF.

The chain combines TRBV9 with TRBJ2-1; 10 nucleotides match TRBD2. The CDR3 covers 16 residues. In germline, CDR1 is SGDLS, CDR2 YYNGEE. The trim removed 1 base at V and 8 bases at J, leaving 9 bases unmatched. The CDR3 region has the DNA TGTGCCAGCAGCGTACCTAGCGGGAGAGGGTTGGATGAGCAGTTCTTC. This translates into CASSVPSGRGLDEQFF.

The CDR3 loop is CASSLVGGFSTDTQYF. The CDR3 nucleotides are TGCGCCAGCAGCTTGGTCGGGGGGTTTAGCACAGATACGCAGTATTTT. The rearrangement uses TRBV5-1 and TRBJ2-3; 7 nucleotides align to TRBD2. With 0 bases clipped from V and 0 bases from J, the junction kept 4 bases outside the gene matches. The germline V gene has CDR1 SGHRS and CDR2 YFSETQ. CDR3 length: 16 residues.

The rearrangement links TRBV14 to TRBJ2-7; a weak D match, TRBD2 (5 bases). Germline CDR1 is SGHDN and CDR2 is FVKESK. The CDR3 spans 14 residues. Trimming pared 0 bases from V and 0 bases from J, leaving 6 bases between. The CDR3 loop is CASSQDLASYEQYF. CDR3 DNA: TGTGCCAGCAGCCAAGATCTAGCCTCCTACGAGCAGTACTTC.

The sample holds one count of this clonotype. The junction shows a germline mismatch at one end, possibly a read error. The chain uses TRBV19 and TRBJ1-2; a weak D match, TRBD1 (5 bases). This CDR3 contains 14 residues. Germline lookup yields CDR1 LNHDA and CDR2 SQIVND (reference sequence). CDR3 in amino acids: CASSIWGTNCGYTF. CDR3 in DNA: TGTGCCAGTAGTATATGGGGGACTAACTGTGGCTACACCTTC.

This chain uses TRBV10-1 with TRBJ2-5, with TRBD1 matching 8 bases. There are 15 residues in the CDR3. The J segment lost 5 bases and the V segment lost 9 bases, leaving 14 bases of the junction unmatched. Germline CDR1 WNHNN, CDR2 SYGVQD (reference sequence). The CDR3 DNA reads as TGCGCCAGTCGCCTATTGGACAGGGAGCGGGAGACCCAGTACTTC. Its protein is CASRLLDRERETQYF.

This clonotype came up many times. This chain uses TRBV6-2 or TRBV6-3 with TRBJ1-2; the D gene is possibly TRBD1 (5 bases). V gave up 1 base and J gave up 7 bases, with 13 bases separating them. The V gene's germline CDR1 is MNHEY and CDR2 SVGEGT. The CDR3 is 14 residues long. For the CDR3, the DNA is TGTGCCAGCAGTTACTGGGACGCATACACTGGCTACACCTTC. This gives the protein CASSYWDAYTGYTF.

The rearrangement links TRBV18 to TRBJ1-2; D call uncertain. The germline V gene has CDR1 KGHSH and CDR2 LQKENI. Trimming pared 3 bases from V and 3 bases from J, leaving 14 bases between. This CDR3 comprises 15 residues. CDR3 residues: CASSPKEGPYYGYTF. As DNA, the CDR3 is TGTGCCAGCTCACCGAAGGAGGGCCCCTACTATGGCTACACCTTC.

This clonotype was seen more than once but under ten times. The J gene is TRBJ1-6, the V gene TRBV7-9; D is unresolved. Germline values: CDR1 SEHNR, CDR2 FQNEAQ (reference sequence). The V end was cut by 0 bases, the J end by 7 bases, with 10 bases between. The CDR3 spans 15 residues. CDR3 loop: CASSLASIYNSPLHF. The CDR3 bases are TGTGCCAGCAGCTTAGCGTCAATATACAATTCACCCCTCCACTTT. Variable domain in full (rest from reference TRBV7-9 and TRBJ1-6): DTGVSQNPRHKITKRGQNVTFRCDPISEHNRLYWYRQTLGQGPEFLTYFQNEAQLEKSRLLSDRFSAERPKGSFSTLEIQRTEQGDSAMYLCASSLASIYNSPLHFGNGTRLTVT.

The chain carries TRBV10-1 and TRBJ2-7, with TRBD2 as a possible D gene (7 bases). This CDR3 is built from 16 residues. The V gene's germline CDR1 is WNHNN and CDR2 SYGVQD (reference sequence). V gave up 7 bases and J gave up 0 bases, with 19 bases separating them. CDR3 amino acids: CASTPQGRDYSYEQYF. CDR3 bases: TGCGCCAGCACCCCCCAGGGGCGGGACTACTCCTACGAGCAGTACTTC.

The chain employs TRBV6-1 and TRBJ1-2, with 7 bases that match TRBD1. There are 14 residues in the CDR3. Germline V CDR1 and CDR2: MNHNS, SASEGT. The trim removed 3 bases at V and 6 bases at J, leaving 7 bases unmatched. The CDR3 region is CASSDSGGGDGYTF. The CDR3 DNA reads TGTGCCAGCAGTGACTCAGGAGGGGGCGATGGCTACACCTTC.

The chain combines TRBV19 with TRBJ1-1; D remains ambiguous. Germline V lookup: CDR1 LNHDA, CDR2 SQIVND (reference sequence). The CDR3 sequence is 11 residues long. V was clipped by 10 bases and J by 6 bases, with 12 bases between them. The CDR3 nucleotides read TGTGCCACAGAAGGATGGGCTGAAGCTTTCTTT. Amino acid sequence: CATEGWAEAFF.

The rearrangement links TRBV20-1 to TRBJ2-7; possibly TRBD1 for D (6 bases). Trimming removed 4 bases at V and 7 bases at J, with 14 bases between. The CDR3 consists of 12 residues. The germline CDR1 and CDR2 sequences are DFQATT and SNEGSKA (reference sequence). The DNA of the CDR3 is TGCAGTGCTACGCTGGGGGCCGGGGAGCAGTACTTC. It is translated as CSATLGAGEQYF.

This clonotype has a count of ten or more. The chain combines TRBV5-5 with TRBJ2-1; the match to TRBD1 covers 11 bases. The CDR3 covers 16 residues. The germline V gene encodes CDR1 SGHKS and CDR2 YYEKEE (reference sequence). Losses at the gene ends were 0 bases for V and 7 bases for J; bases not matched to a gene: 6. DNA for the CDR3: TGTGCCAGCAGCTTGGCCGCGGGACAGGGGGGGAATGAGCAGTTCTTC. It specifies CASSLAAGQGGNEQFF.

CDR3: CASSVAGGNSPLHF. The CDR3 nucleotides read TGTGCCAGCAGCGTAGCAGGGGGCAATTCACCCCTCCACTTT. The genes are TRBV9 and TRBJ1-6, with TRBD1 matching 8 bases. V was pared by 0 bases and J by 7 bases, with 0 bases of the junction left unmatched. The CDR3 has 14 amino acids. The V gene's germline CDR1 is SGDLS and CDR2 YYNGEE.

The chain carries TRBV2 and TRBJ1-1; the D gene is possibly TRBD1 (6 bases). Germline loops: CDR1 SNHLY, CDR2 FYNNEI. The CDR3 is 14 residues long. The V and J ends lost 7 bases and 2 bases respectively, with 14 bases between them. In DNA form, the CDR3 reads TGTGCCAGCATAAGGGTCAGGGGTAACACTGAAGCTTTCTTT. It codes for CASIRVRGNTEAFF.

This clonotype was counted at least ten times. This chain uses TRBV19 with TRBJ1-2; the match to TRBD1 covers 7 bases. The CDR3 covers 15 residues. The germline CDR1 and CDR2 sequences are LNHDA and SQIVND (reference sequence). Trimming removed 3 bases from V and 7 bases from J; junction bases left unmatched: 11. Written as DNA, the CDR3 is TGTGCCAGTAGTATGGGCGATAAGGGACAGCCTGGCTACACCTTC. This gives the protein CASSMGDKGQPGYTF.

Comment on this clonotype: One end of the junction is discordant with germline, which a read error may explain. This chain links TRBV2 with TRBJ1-2; TRBD1 might be the D (5 bases). This CDR3 is 13 amino acids long. Germline V gives CDR1 SNHLY, CDR2 FYNNEI. CDR3 region: CASGGGNRGGYTF. Written as DNA, the CDR3 is TGCGCCAGTGGCGGAGGTAATCGGGGCGGCTACACCTTC.

This sequence joins TRBV7-9 and TRBJ2-3; D gene unclear. Trimming pared 1 base from V and 11 bases from J, leaving 19 bases between. CDR1 is SEHNR, CDR2 FQNEAQ, per germline (reference sequence). The CDR3 extends over 15 amino acids. CDR3 protein: CASSLDSRPGDEQYF. Written as DNA, the CDR3 is TGTGCCAGCAGCTTAGACAGTCGCCCTGGGGATGAGCAGTATTTT.

The CDR3 protein is CAISESESGNTIYF. The CDR3 bases are TGTGCCATCAGTGAAAGTGAATCTGGAAACACCATATATTTT. The chain couples TRBV10-3 to TRBJ1-3; D uncertain. The CDR3 contains 14 residues. The germline V gene encodes CDR1 ENHRY and CDR2 SYGVKD. Trimming cost V 3 bases and J 1 base, with 7 bases left between them.

The chain carries TRBV7-9 and TRBJ2-1; the match to TRBD2 covers 14 bases. CDR1 SEHNR and CDR2 FQNEAQ come from the germline V gene (reference sequence). The V gene end was trimmed by 3 bases and the J gene end by 9 bases; junction bases not matched to a gene: 7. The CDR3 sequence is 16 residues long. CDR3 bases: TGTGCCAGCAGCTTGATCGGGACTAGCGGGGGAGGTGAGCAGTTCTTC. This gives the protein CASSLIGTSGGGEQFF.

The V call is TRBV7-2, the J call TRBJ2-5, with 10 bases aligning to TRBD2. CDR1 and CDR2 from the germline V gene are SGHTA and FQGNSA. V lost 5 bases to trimming and J lost 3 bases; unmatched junction nucleotides: 9. The CDR3 has 16 residues. The CDR3 region is CASSTSASGSKETQYF. CDR3 nucleotide sequence: TGTGCCAGCAGCACCTCCGCTAGCGGGAGTAAAGAGACCCAGTACTTC. Based on the CDR3 plus reference TRBV7-2 and TRBJ2-5, the full variable domain is GAGVSQSPSNKVTEKGKDVELRCDPISGHTALYWYRQSLGQGLEFLIYFQGNSAPDKSGLPSDRFSAERTGGSVSTLTIQRTQQEDSAVYLCASSTSASGSKETQYFGPGTRLLVL.

DNA for the CDR3: TGTGCCACCAGTGATTCGACGAAGGGGGCACTTGAGGAGCAGTTCTTC. This translates into CATSDSTKGALEEQFF. This chain links TRBV24-1 with TRBJ2-1, with 7 bases lining up with TRBD1. Germline values: CDR1 KGHDR, CDR2 SFDVKD. Trimming took 2 bases from V and 10 from J; bases not matched to a gene: 13. This CDR3 has 16 residues.